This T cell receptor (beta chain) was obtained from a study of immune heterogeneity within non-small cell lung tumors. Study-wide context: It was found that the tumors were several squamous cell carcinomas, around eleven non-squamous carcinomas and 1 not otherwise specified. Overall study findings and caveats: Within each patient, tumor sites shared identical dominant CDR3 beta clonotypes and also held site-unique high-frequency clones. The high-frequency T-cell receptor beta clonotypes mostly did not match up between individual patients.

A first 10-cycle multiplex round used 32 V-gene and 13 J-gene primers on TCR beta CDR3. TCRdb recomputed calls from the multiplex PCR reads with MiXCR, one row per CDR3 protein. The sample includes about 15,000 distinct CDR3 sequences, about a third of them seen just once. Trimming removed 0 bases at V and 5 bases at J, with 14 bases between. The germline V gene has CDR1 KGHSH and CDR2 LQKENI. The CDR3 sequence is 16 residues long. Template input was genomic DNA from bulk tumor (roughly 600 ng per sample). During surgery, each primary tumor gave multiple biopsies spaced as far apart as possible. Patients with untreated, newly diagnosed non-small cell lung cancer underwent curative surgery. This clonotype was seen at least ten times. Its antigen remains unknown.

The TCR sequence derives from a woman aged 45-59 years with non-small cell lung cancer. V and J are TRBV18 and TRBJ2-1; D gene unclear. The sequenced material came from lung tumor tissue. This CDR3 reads CASSPPGPLRDNEQFF. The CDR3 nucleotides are TGTGCCAGCTCACCACCAGGACCTCTACGGGACAATGAGCAGTTCTTC.